This entry lists 5 T cell receptor beta chains sequenced from one sample in a study of blood T cell repertoires in COVID-19. Repertoires were generated with immunoSEQ multiplex PCR, while TCRdb's copy carries only in-frame clones and drops some. The sample consists of about 99,000 clones, roughly four fifths of them appearing once. The sample comprised peripheral blood. The source is a man aged 55 to 70 with acute or convalescent COVID-19.

The chain joins TRBV2 to TRBJ1-1; D is ambiguous. V shed 6 bases and J shed 1 base, with 9 bases lying between them. Germline assignment: CDR1 SNHLY and CDR2 FYNNEI. This CDR3 is built from 13 residues. The CDR3 DNA reads as TGTGCCAGCAGGGAGGGAGAGAACACTGAAGCTTTCTTT. Translated, it gives CASREGENTEAFF.

This chain links TRBV4-2 with TRBJ1-5, with D perhaps matching TRBD1 (5 bases). From germline, CDR1 is LGHNA and CDR2 YNFKEQ. This CDR3 contains 15 residues. Trimming removed 0 bases at V and 3 bases at J, with 9 bases between. CDR3: CASSQEGTDNQPQHF. DNA for the CDR3: TGTGCCAGCAGCCAAGAGGGGACTGACAATCAGCCCCAGCATTTT.

This rearrangement joins TRBV7-3 to TRBJ2-5, with 10 bases matching TRBD1. The germline V gene has CDR1 SGHTA and CDR2 FQGTGA. This CDR3 has 14 amino acids. Trimming cost V 5 bases and J 4 bases; bases outside gene matches: 4. The CDR3: CASSADRGRETQYF. The DNA for the CDR3 is TGTGCCAGCAGCGCTGACAGGGGGCGAGAGACCCAGTACTTC. Full variable domain (missing parts from reference TRBV7-3 and TRBJ2-5): GAGVSQTPSNKVTEKGKYVELRCDPISGHTALYWYRQSLGQGPEFLIYFQGTGAADDSGLPNDRFFAVRPEGSVSTLKIQRTERGDSAVYLCASSADRGRETQYFGPGTRLLVL.

This clone was seen a single time. The chain employs TRBV5-1 and TRBJ1-4; 7 bases line up with TRBD1. The CDR3 loop spans 16 amino acids. Germline V gene lookup returns CDR1 SGHRS and CDR2 YFSETQ. Germline trimming cut 3 bases from V and 7 bases from J; bases unmatched to any gene: 12. CDR3 nucleotides: TGCGCCAGCAGCTACAGGACAGGCCCAGCGGGTGAAAAACTGTTTTTT. It encodes CASSYRTGPAGEKLFF. The variable domain in full, completed from reference TRBV5-1 and TRBJ1-4, reads KAGVTQTPRYLIKTRGQQVTLSCSPISGHRSVSWYQQTPGQGLQFLFEYFSETQRNKGNFPGRFSGRQFSNSRSEMNVSTLELGDSALYLCASSYRTGPAGEKLFFGSGTQLSVL.

The V and J genes are TRBV9 and TRBJ1-2; D is undetermined. Germline-derived CDR1 and CDR2 are SGDLS and YYNGEE. The ends were cut back, 0 bases at V and 8 bases at J, with 17 bases in the middle. The CDR3 has 15 amino acids. CDR3 DNA sequence: TGTGCCAGCAGCGTAGGGGAGGGAGTCCTTCGGGGCTACACCTTC. The encoded protein is CASSVGEGVLRGYTF.